This record covers a single T cell receptor (beta chain). What it binds is not known. Each subset's genomic DNA was split evenly across several immunoSEQ plates. Sequenced by immunoSEQ multiplex PCR; TCRdb stores in-frame clones only, minus some. The top ten hold over 1% of the sample, which has some 1,400,000 clones, roughly 96% seen once. This sample stems from a study of shared clonotypes between healthy human individuals. V lost 1 base and J 6 bases, leaving 13 bases between the germline ends. The CDR3 sequence is 15 residues long. Germline loops: CDR1 SGHTA, CDR2 FQGNSA. Study observations and caveats: Rarefaction curves obtained for sorted subsets showed sequencing incomplete despite large depth.

The chain combines TRBV7-2 with TRBJ2-1, with D perhaps matching TRBD1 (6 bases). The sequenced sample consisted of naive CD4+ T cells sorted from blood. Stated subset: CD45RA+ positively selected. The sequence was obtained from a man aged 30 to 39 in good health. This CDR3 reads CASSLEGQGFNEQFF. The CDR3 DNA sequence: TGTGCCAGCAGCTTAGAAGGGCAGGGGTTCAATGAGCAGTTCTTC.